The 32 T cell receptor beta chains reported below all come from one sample, sequenced in a study of early T cells in non-severe SARS-CoV-2 infection. A single record per CDR3 protein comes from TCRdb applying MiXCR to the 5' RACE reads. The sample yields 65,000 to 75,000 distinct CDR3 sequences, approximately 13% seen once. Sequencing was done on a sample of whole blood. These receptors came from an adult who was a healthcare worker with PCR-confirmed SARS-CoV-2 infection or an uninfected control (not recorded which).

There are many counts of this clonotype. V and J are TRBV20-1 and TRBJ2-1, with D perhaps TRBD2 (6 bases). V was pared by 0 bases and J by 3 bases, with 18 bases between. CDR1 is DFQATT and CDR2 is SNEGSKA in the germline V gene (reference sequence). The CDR3 has 17 amino acids. The CDR3 loop is CSARDAVVWGDYNEQFF. CDR3 nucleotide sequence: TGCAGTGCTAGAGATGCCGTGGTCTGGGGGGACTACAATGAGCAGTTCTTC.

This clonotype was recorded many times. The chain links TRBV3-1 to TRBJ2-2; TRBD2 matches 7 bases. Germline CDR1 reads LGHDT; CDR2 reads YNNKEL (reference sequence). Trimming cost V 6 bases and J 3 bases; bases outside gene matches: 7. This CDR3 comprises 15 residues. The CDR3 DNA reads TGTGCCAGCAGGGTCCGGCTAGCGGACACCGGGGAGCTGTTTTTT. Protein product: CASRVRLADTGELFF.

The gene calls are TRBV7-2 and TRBJ1-1; tentative D call: TRBD1 (5 bases). CDR1 SGHTA and CDR2 FQGNSA come from the germline V gene. The CDR3 consists of 12 residues. Trimming took 5 bases from V and 5 from J, leaving 9 bases between them. CDR3 in DNA: TGTGCCAGCAGCGGGGACCTTACTGAAGCTTTCTTT. Translating gives CASSGDLTEAFF.

In its sample, this clonotype was seen many times. The chain uses TRBV29-1 and TRBJ2-1; D is perhaps TRBD1 or TRBD2 (5 bases each). Germline values: CDR1 SQVTM, CDR2 ANQGSEA. The V end was cut by 6 bases, the J end by 3 bases, with 9 bases between. This CDR3 has 12 residues. This chain's CDR3 is CSVRDGYNEQFF. CDR3 in DNA: TGCAGCGTCCGGGACGGCTACAATGAGCAGTTCTTC.

The chain carries TRBV5-1 and TRBJ2-7; weak D call: TRBD2 (5 bases). Per germline, CDR1 SGHRS and CDR2 YFSETQ. V dropped 5 bases and J dropped 1 base, with 13 bases sitting between them. The CDR3 covers 14 residues. CDR3 in amino acids: CASSVNGGSYEQYF. CDR3 bases: TGCGCCAGCAGTGTCAACGGAGGATCCTACGAGCAGTACTTC.

The chain couples TRBV29-1 to TRBJ2-3, with 7 positions matching TRBD2. Germline V gene lookup returns CDR1 SQVTM and CDR2 ANQGSEA. The CDR3 has 12 residues. V trimming: 7 bases; J trimming: 2 bases; junction bases outside the gene matches: 3. CDR3 nucleotide sequence: TGCAGCGAAAGCGGGGTCACAGATACGCAGTATTTT. Its protein is CSESGVTDTQYF.

The chain is built from TRBV10-3 and TRBJ2-6, with D maybe TRBD2 (6 bases). The length of the CDR3 is 13 residues. V lost 10 bases and J lost 2, with 9 bases in between. Germline values: CDR1 ENHRY, CDR2 SYGVKD. This chain's CDR3 is CASSGAGANVLTF. As DNA, the CDR3 is TGTGCCAGCTCGGGGGCTGGGGCCAACGTCCTGACTTTC.

This clonotype was seen only a few times. This chain uses TRBV5-1 with TRBJ2-7; D is possibly TRBD1 (6 bases). V lost 4 bases to trimming and J lost 2 bases, with 13 bases between them. The CDR3 loop spans 14 amino acids. Looked up from germline, CDR1 is SGHRS and CDR2 is YFSETQ. CDR3 DNA sequence: TGCGCCAGCAGCCCAGGGACATCTACCTACGAGCAGTACTTC. This sequence encodes CASSPGTSTYEQYF.

This clonotype occurred a few times. The V and J genes are TRBV20-1 and TRBJ2-7; the D gene could be TRBD1 or TRBD2 (5 bases each). From germline, CDR1 is DFQATT and CDR2 SNEGSKA (reference sequence). This CDR3 is 12 amino acids long. V was shortened by 1 base and J by 7 bases, with 11 bases between the two germline ends. CDR3 in DNA: TGCAGTGCTAGAGTTGGGGGAGTAGAGCAGTACTTC. It yields the protein CSARVGGVEQYF.

This clonotype was detected a few times. The gene calls are TRBV18 and TRBJ2-7; no firm D call. The germline V gene encodes CDR1 KGHSH and CDR2 LQKENI. This CDR3 contains 13 residues. V was trimmed by 4 bases and J by 3 bases, leaving 10 bases between them. In DNA, the CDR3 is TGTGCCAGCTCACTCCGGGTCTTCTACGAGCAGTACTTC. This codes for CASSLRVFYEQYF.

CDR3 bases: TGCGCCAGCAGCTTGAGACAGATCACCGGGGAGCTGTTTTTT. The encoded protein is CASSLRQITGELFF. The chain joins TRBV5-1 to TRBJ2-2; TRBD1 might be the D (5 bases). Trimming left V 1 base short and J 4 bases short, with 8 bases between. The germline V gene has CDR1 SGHRS and CDR2 YFSETQ. CDR3 length equals 14 residues.

This clonotype was seen many times. The V call is TRBV29-1, the J call TRBJ2-3; D gene uncertain. V was trimmed by 3 bases and J by 0 bases, leaving 13 bases between them. From germline, CDR1 is SQVTM and CDR2 ANQGSEA. The CDR3 runs to 15 residues. The CDR3 DNA reads as TGCAGCGTTGATCTCTCGGCCATAAGCACAGATACGCAGTATTTT. Its protein product is CSVDLSAISTDTQYF.

This clonotype was recorded at least ten times. The genes are TRBV7-3 and TRBJ2-5; TRBD2 agrees at 8 bases. The V and J ends lost 2 bases and 5 bases, in that order; junction bases with no gene match: 7. Per germline, CDR1 SGHTA and CDR2 FQGTGA. The CDR3 totals 15 residues. CDR3 in DNA: TGTGCCAGCAGCTTACTCGGGGCTAGCGGGGAGACCCAGTACTTC. This sequence encodes CASSLLGASGETQYF.

This clonotype was seen at least ten times. V is TRBV4-2 and J is TRBJ2-7; no clear D. V lost 1 base and J 4 bases, leaving 8 bases between the germline ends. The CDR3 runs 13 residues. The germline V gene encodes CDR1 LGHNA and CDR2 YNFKEQ. The CDR3 coding sequence is TGTGCCAGCAGCCAAGGTCTAGATTACGAGCAGTACTTC. Its translation: CASSQGLDYEQYF.

This clonotype was recorded at least ten times. CDR3 sequence reads: CASSHEGLTEAFF. The CDR3 DNA follows: TGTGCCAGCAGCCATGAGGGCCTCACTGAAGCTTTCTTT. The V and J genes are TRBV3-1 and TRBJ1-1, with D hard to call. Trimming cost V 3 bases and J 4 bases, with 9 bases left between them. The CDR3 runs to 13 residues. Germline lookup yields CDR1 LGHDT and CDR2 YNNKEL (reference sequence).

This clonotype was counted a few times. J is TRBJ2-2 and V is TRBV11-1; D is possibly TRBD1 or TRBD2 (6 bases each). The CDR3 runs 16 residues. Germline CDR1 reads SGHAT; CDR2 reads FQDESV (reference sequence). V was clipped by 2 bases and J by 4 bases, with 14 bases between them. CDR3 in amino acids: CASSLFGGLGTGELFF. CDR3 bases: TGTGCCAGCAGCTTATTTGGGGGGCTCGGCACCGGGGAGCTGTTTTTT.

This clonotype was detected many times. The chain has TRBV7-9 and TRBJ1-1; D gene uncertain. Trimming shortened V by 5 bases and J by 8 bases, and 12 bases separated the two germline ends. This CDR3 has 12 residues. Germline V gene sequence: CDR1 SEHNR, CDR2 FQNEAQ (reference sequence). The CDR3 protein is CASSPLRAEAFF. The DNA of the CDR3 is TGTGCCAGCAGCCCTCTGAGGGCGGAAGCTTTCTTT.

This clonotype was counted ten times or more. J is TRBJ2-7 and V is TRBV12-3 or TRBV12-4; possibly TRBD2 for D (7 bases). This CDR3 spans 12 amino acids. V gave up 7 bases and J gave up 6 bases, with 13 bases separating them. In nucleotides, the CDR3 is TGTGCCAGCACCTGGGGAGGGGGCGAGCAGTACTTC. Protein product: CASTWGGGEQYF.

This clonotype has a count of ten or more. The rearrangement joins TRBV29-1 to TRBJ1-2; 11 bases fit TRBD1. Per the germline V gene, CDR1 is SQVTM and CDR2 is ANQGSEA. This CDR3 is 15 amino acids long. V trimming: 3 bases; J trimming: 7 bases; junction bases outside the gene matches: 10. CDR3 DNA: TGCAGCGTTGAGTGGCTCGGACAGGGGGCACGTGGCTACACCTTC. Translation gives CSVEWLGQGARGYTF. Full variable domain (missing parts from reference TRBV29-1 and TRBJ1-2): SAVISQKPSRDICQRGTSLTIQCQVDSQVTMMFWYRQQPGQSLTLIATANQGSEATYESGFVIDKFPISRPNLTFSTLTVSNMSPEDSSIYLCSVEWLGQGARGYTFGSGTRLTVV.

There are a few counts of this clonotype. J is TRBJ2-2 and V is TRBV3-1; D gene uncertain. There are 14 residues in the CDR3. V dropped 1 base and J dropped 4 bases, with 7 bases sitting between them. Germline CDR1 is LGHDT and CDR2 is YNNKEL (reference sequence). The CDR3 loop is CASSQVVGTGELFF. CDR3 nucleotide sequence: TGTGCCAGCAGCCAAGTGGTTGGCACCGGGGAGCTGTTTTTT.

J is TRBJ2-3 and V is TRBV2; D not resolved. CDR1 SNHLY and CDR2 FYNNEI come from the germline V gene. The CDR3 length is 13 residues. With 4 bases removed from V and 3 bases from J, the gap between germline ends came to 8 bases. The CDR3 coding sequence is TGTGCCAGCAGTGGTTCAAGAACAGATACGCAGTATTTT. Amino acid sequence: CASSGSRTDTQYF. Full variable domain (remainder filled in from reference TRBV2 and TRBJ2-3): EPEVTQTPSHQVTQMGQEVILRCVPISNHLYFYWYRQILGQKVEFLVSFYNNEISEKSEIFDDQFSVERPDGSNFTLKIRSTKLEDSAMYFCASSGSRTDTQYFGPGTRLTVL.

Many counts were recorded for this clonotype. This chain connects TRBV6-2 or TRBV6-3 to TRBJ2-7; D gene uncertain. This CDR3 has 12 amino acids. Germline CDR1 MNHEY, CDR2 SVGEGT. Between the trimmed V and J ends, which lost 6 bases and 0 bases, there was a span of 6 bases. The CDR3 sequence: CASRRFSYEQYF. CDR3 bases: TGTGCCAGCAGGCGTTTCTCCTACGAGCAGTACTTC.

CDR3 loop: CASSYGGSGYTF. Written as DNA, the CDR3 is TGTGCCAGCAGTTACGGAGGGTCCGGCTACACCTTC. V and J are TRBV6-5 and TRBJ1-2; no firm D call. This CDR3 has 12 residues. The V end was cut by 2 bases, the J end by 8 bases, with 9 bases between. The germline CDR1 and CDR2 sequences are MNHEY and SVGAGI.

V gene TRBV7-8 combines with J gene TRBJ1-6, with D tentatively TRBD1 (5 bases). Germline CDR1 SGHVS, CDR2 FQNEAQ. The CDR3 is 15 amino acids. V was clipped by 0 bases and J by 6 bases, with 9 bases between them. CDR3 protein: CASSLAGGTNSPLHF. CDR3 nucleotide sequence: TGTGCCAGCAGCTTAGCGGGGGGGACTAATTCACCCCTCCACTTT.

This clonotype has a single count. The chain is built from TRBV20-1 and TRBJ2-1, with 8 bases lining up with TRBD2. CDR3 length equals 14 residues. With V trimmed by 0 bases and J by 6 bases, 4 bases remained unmatched. Per germline, CDR1 DFQATT and CDR2 SNEGSKA (reference sequence). The CDR3 DNA sequence: TGCAGTGCTAGAGATCCACTAGCGGCCAATGAGCAGTTCTTC. Protein product: CSARDPLAANEQFF.

The chain recombines TRBV5-1 with TRBJ1-1, with D maybe TRBD1 (6 bases). V was cut by 0 bases and J by 1 base, with 7 bases left in between. The CDR3 extends over 14 amino acids. Germline CDR1 SGHRS, CDR2 YFSETQ. The CDR3 here is CASSLEGQNTEAFF. DNA for the CDR3: TGCGCCAGCAGCTTGGAGGGACAGAACACTGAAGCTTTCTTT.

Many counts were recorded for this clonotype. For the CDR3, the DNA is TGTGCCAGCAGCCAAGTCGCGGGGTTGGGTAATTCACCCCTCCACTTT. It specifies CASSQVAGLGNSPLHF. The rearrangement links TRBV3-1 to TRBJ1-6; D ambiguous. Germline CDR1 reads LGHDT; CDR2 reads YNNKEL (reference sequence). The V end lost 1 base, the J end lost 6 bases, and 13 bases lay between the germline ends. The CDR3 loop spans 16 amino acids.

The chain uses TRBV20-1 and TRBJ2-3; the D is unclear. Trimming stripped 1 base from V and 2 bases from J, with 10 bases between. Germline V gene sequence: CDR1 DFQATT, CDR2 SNEGSKA (reference sequence). The CDR3 sequence is 14 residues long. The CDR3 DNA reads as TGCAGTGCTAGAGTTGGCAGTTCCACAGATACGCAGTATTTT. It is translated as CSARVGSSTDTQYF.

This clonotype was counted many times. The chain employs TRBV20-1 and TRBJ1-4; D remains ambiguous. In germline, CDR1 is DFQATT, CDR2 SNEGSKA (reference sequence). V was pared by 4 bases and J by 6 bases, with 12 bases between. The CDR3 extends over 13 amino acids. The CDR3 DNA reads TGCAGTGCTAATAACGGATGGGATGAAAAACTGTTTTTT. It encodes CSANNGWDEKLFF.

The V call is TRBV13, the J call TRBJ2-4; the match to TRBD2 covers 9 bases. In germline, CDR1 is PRHDT, CDR2 FYEKMQ (reference sequence). Trimming removed 5 bases from V and 2 bases from J; junction bases left unmatched: 7. The CDR3 has 16 residues. As DNA, the CDR3 is TGTGCCAGCAGCCAAGAGACTAGCGGCCCCAAAAACATTCAGTACTTC. It specifies CASSQETSGPKNIQYF. Variable domain in full (rest from reference TRBV13 and TRBJ2-4): AAGVIQSPRHLIKEKRETATLKCYPIPRHDTVYWYQQGPGQDPQFLISFYEKMQSDKGSIPDRFSAQQFSDYHSELNMSSLELGDSALYFCASSQETSGPKNIQYFGAGTRLSVL.

This clonotype was seen ten or more times. This chain joins TRBV12-3 or TRBV12-4 and TRBJ2-7; D ambiguous. Deletions cut 1 base from V and 8 bases from J, with 6 bases between. This CDR3 has 11 amino acids. The CDR3 region has the DNA TGTGCCAGCAGTTTAGGGGGAAAGCAGTACTTC. It is translated as CASSLGGKQYF.

This clonotype was observed a handful of times. The chain combines TRBV7-8 with TRBJ1-3; D is possibly TRBD1 (5 bases). V was cut by 5 bases and J by 8 bases, with 22 bases left in between. Germline V gives CDR1 SGHVS, CDR2 FQNEAQ. The CDR3 contains 16 residues. The CDR3 nucleotides read TGTGCCAGCAGCAACTCGTTGAGGGGCCCCAGGGACACCATATATTTT. The encoded protein is CASSNSLRGPRDTIYF. Combining the CDR3 with reference TRBV7-8 and TRBJ1-3 gives the whole variable domain GAGVSQSPRYKVAKRGQDVALRCDPISGHVSLFWYQQALGQGPEFLTYFQNEAQLDKSGLPSDRFFAERPEGSVSTLKIQRTQQEDSAVYLCASSNSLRGPRDTIYFGEGSWLTVV.